This T cell receptor beta chain was observed in a study of cytomegalovirus exposure and HLA in healthy donors. This CDR3 spans 14 amino acids. Germline V gene sequence: CDR1 SGHNT, CDR2 YYREEE (reference sequence). V lost 1 base and J 3 bases, leaving 7 bases between the germline ends. Both 60 Vbeta primers and 13 Jbeta primers went into the PCR. Sequencing was performed with immunoSEQ multiplex PCR; in TCRdb, only in-frame clones are kept and a portion is missing. Among about 140,000 clones listed, 80% were seen once. V and J are TRBV5-4 and TRBJ1-4; D possibly corresponds to TRBD1 (5 bases). Sequenced input: PBMCs. This clonotype was sampled from a male donor in good health and CMV-seronegative. The CDR3 spells CASSLKTANEKLFF. CDR3 bases: TGTGCCAGCAGCTTGAAGACAGCTAATGAAAAACTGTTTTTT.